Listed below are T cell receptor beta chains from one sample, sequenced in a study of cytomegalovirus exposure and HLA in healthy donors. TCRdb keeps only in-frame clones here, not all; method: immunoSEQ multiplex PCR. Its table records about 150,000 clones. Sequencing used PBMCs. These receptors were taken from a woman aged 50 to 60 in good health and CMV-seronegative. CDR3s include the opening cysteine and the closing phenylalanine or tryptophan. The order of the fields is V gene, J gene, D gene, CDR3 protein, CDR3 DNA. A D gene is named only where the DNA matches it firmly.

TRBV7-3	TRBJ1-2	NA	CASSLNPGPGHGYTF	TGTGCCAGCAGCTTAAATCCCGGGCCAGGGCATGGCTACACCTTC
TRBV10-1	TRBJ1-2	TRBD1	CASSEDRGPYGYTF	TGCGCCAGCAGTGAAGACAGGGGGCCCTATGGCTACACCTTC
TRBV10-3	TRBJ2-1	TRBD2	CAISPGTRGNEQFF	TGTGCCATCAGCCCCGGGACTAGGGGCAATGAGCAGTTCTTC
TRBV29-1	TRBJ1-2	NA	CSVGRPRDYGYTF	TGCAGCGTTGGGAGGCCCCGGGACTATGGCTACACCTTC
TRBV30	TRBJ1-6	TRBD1	CAWSLQGINSPLHF	TGTGCCTGGAGTCTACAGGGGATCAATTCACCCCTCCACTTT
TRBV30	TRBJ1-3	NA	CAWSVSGRNTIYF	TGTGCCTGGAGTGTATCAGGGAGAAACACCATATATTTT
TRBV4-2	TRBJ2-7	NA	CASSQTSRGDYEQYF	TGTGCCAGCAGCCAAACTTCGCGGGGTGACTACGAGCAGTACTTC
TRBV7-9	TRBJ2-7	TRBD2	CASSLETSGGFSSYEQYF	TGTGCCAGCAGCTTAGAAACTAGCGGGGGCTTTAGCTCCTACGAGCAGTACTTC
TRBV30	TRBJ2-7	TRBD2	CAWSENSGRHEQYF	TGTGCCTGGAGTGAAAATAGCGGGAGACACGAGCAGTACTTC
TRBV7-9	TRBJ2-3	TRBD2	CASSLGGTRGDTQYF	TGTGCCAGCAGCTTAGGCGGGACTAGAGGGGATACGCAGTATTTT
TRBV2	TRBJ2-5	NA	CASSLKETQYF	TGTGCCAGCTCGCTAAAAGAGACCCAGTACTTC
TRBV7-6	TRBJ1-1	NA	CASSMDTNTEAFF	TGTGCCAGCAGCATGGACACGAACACTGAAGCTTTCTTT
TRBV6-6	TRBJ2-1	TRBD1	CASSYVPGGKNEQFF	TGTGCCAGCAGTTACGTCCCAGGGGGCAAGAATGAGCAGTTCTTC
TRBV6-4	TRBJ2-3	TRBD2	CASSKERGASDTQYF	TGTGCCAGCAGTAAGGAGCGGGGGGCGTCGGATACGCAGTATTTT
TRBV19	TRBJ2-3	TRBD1	CASSPWTGGTDTQYF	TGTGCCAGTAGTCCCTGGACAGGGGGCACAGATACGCAGTATTTT
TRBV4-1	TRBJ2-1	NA	CASSQEWGPYNEQFF	TGCGCCAGCAGCCAAGAATGGGGGCCTTACAATGAGCAGTTCTTC
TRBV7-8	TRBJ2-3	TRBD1	CASSRDRVPTDTQYF	TGTGCCAGCAGTCGAGACAGGGTTCCCACAGATACGCAGTATTTT
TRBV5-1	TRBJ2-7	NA	CASSSDNYEQYF	TGCGCCAGCAGCTCAGATAATTACGAGCAGTACTTC
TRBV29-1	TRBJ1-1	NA	CSAAQGGDTEAFF	TGCAGCGCTGCACAGGGTGGGGACACTGAAGCTTTCTTT
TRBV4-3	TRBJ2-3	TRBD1	CASSQDHRDSLGYTQYF	TGCGCCAGCAGCCAAGATCACCGGGACAGTTTAGGTTATACGCAGTATTTT
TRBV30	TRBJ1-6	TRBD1	CAWPTGVYNSPLHF	TGTGCCTGGCCTACAGGGGTCTATAATTCACCCCTCCACTTT
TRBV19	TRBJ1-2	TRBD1	CASSMDRVYGYTF	TGTGCCAGTAGCATGGACAGGGTCTATGGCTACACCTTC
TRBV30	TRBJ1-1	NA	CAWKDSHTEAFF	TGTGCCTGGAAGGACAGCCACACTGAAGCTTTCTTT
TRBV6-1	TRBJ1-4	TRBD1	CASSDKTGSGEKLFF	TGTGCCAGCAGTGACAAGACAGGGTCTGGGGAAAAACTGTTTTTT
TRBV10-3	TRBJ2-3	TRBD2	CAISEALAGSTDTQYF	TGTGCCATCAGTGAGGCCCTAGCGGGAAGCACAGATACGCAGTATTTT
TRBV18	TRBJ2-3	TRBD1	CASSPDRGPDTQYF	TGTGCCAGCTCACCCGATAGGGGGCCAGATACGCAGTATTTT
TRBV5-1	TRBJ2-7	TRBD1	CASRSRGTGVPYEQYF	TGCGCCAGCAGGTCCCGCGGGACAGGGGTGCCCTACGAGCAGTACTTC
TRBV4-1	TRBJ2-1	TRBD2	CASSQPGAVAGEANEQFF	TGCGCCAGCAGCCAGCCCGGGGCGGTAGCGGGAGAAGCCAATGAGCAGTTCTTC
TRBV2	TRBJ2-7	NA	CASSVSRETEQYF	TGTGCCAGCAGTGTGAGCCGAGAAACCGAGCAGTACTTC
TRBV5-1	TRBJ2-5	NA	CASSFQKETQYF	TGCGCCAGCAGCTTCCAAAAAGAGACCCAGTACTTC
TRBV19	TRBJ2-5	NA	CASSISSGEYETQYF	TGTGCCAGTAGTATTAGTTCGGGGGAATACGAGACCCAGTACTTC
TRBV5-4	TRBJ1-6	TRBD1	CASSWGQGISPLHF	TGTGCCAGCAGTTGGGGACAGGGGATTTCACCCCTCCACTTT
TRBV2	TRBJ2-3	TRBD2	CASRLPGLAGVGTADTQYF	TGTGCCAGCAGGCTCCCGGGACTAGCGGGAGTGGGGACAGCGGATACGCAGTATTTT
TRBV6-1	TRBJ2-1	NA	CASSDTLHGEQFF	TGTGCCAGCAGTGATACCTTGCACGGTGAGCAGTTCTTC
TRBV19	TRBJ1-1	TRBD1	CASSINQGARAFF	TGTGCCAGTAGTATAAATCAGGGGGCGCGGGCTTTCTTT
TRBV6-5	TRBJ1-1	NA	CASSRATGYTEAFF	TGTGCCAGCAGCCGAGCGACAGGTTACACTGAAGCTTTCTTT
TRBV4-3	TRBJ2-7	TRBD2	CASSRKRGLAGGDSYEQYF	TGCGCCAGCAGCCGAAAAAGGGGACTAGCGGGAGGAGACTCCTACGAGCAGTACTTC
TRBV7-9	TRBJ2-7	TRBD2	CASSLVAGVYEQYF	TGTGCCAGCAGCTTGGTAGCGGGAGTGTACGAGCAGTACTTC
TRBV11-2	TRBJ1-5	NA	CASSIDRNNQPQHF	TGTGCCAGCAGCATTGACAGGAACAATCAGCCCCAGCATTTT
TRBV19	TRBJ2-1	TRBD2	CASSMYGLDNEQFF	TGTGCCAGTAGTATGTATGGACTAGACAATGAGCAGTTCTTC
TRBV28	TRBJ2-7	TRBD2	CASSGLAGRVTYEQYF	TGTGCCAGCTCGGGACTAGCGGGACGAGTTACCTACGAGCAGTACTTC
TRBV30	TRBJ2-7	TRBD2	CAWSLGLADSYEQYF	TGTGCCTGGAGCCTTGGACTAGCGGACTCCTACGAGCAGTACTTC
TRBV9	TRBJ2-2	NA	CASSVALRNTGELFF	TGTGCCAGCAGCGTAGCATTGCGGAACACCGGGGAGCTGTTTTTT
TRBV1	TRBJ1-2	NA	CTSSQDRRGQGNYGYTF	TGCACCAGCAGCCAAGATCGTAGGGGACAGGGGAACTATGGCTACACCTTC
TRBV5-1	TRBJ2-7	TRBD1	CASRSRDRIYEQYF	TGCGCCAGCAGAAGCCGGGACAGGATCTACGAGCAGTACTTC
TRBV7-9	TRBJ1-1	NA	CASSWTENTEAFF	TGTGCCAGCAGCTGGACAGAGAACACTGAAGCTTTCTTT
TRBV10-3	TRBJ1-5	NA	CAISVGTGRNQPQHF	TGTGCCATCAGTGTGGGCACCGGTAGGAATCAGCCCCAGCATTTT
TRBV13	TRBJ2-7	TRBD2	CASTRGEKNEQYF	TGTGCCAGCACTCGGGGGGAGAAAAACGAGCAGTACTTC
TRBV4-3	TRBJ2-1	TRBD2	CASSRAGISYNEQFF	TGCGCCAGCAGCAGAGCGGGGATCTCCTACAATGAGCAGTTCTTC
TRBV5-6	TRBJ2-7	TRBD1	CASSLAQGAGEQYF	TGTGCCAGCAGCTTGGCTCAGGGGGCGGGCGAGCAGTACTTC
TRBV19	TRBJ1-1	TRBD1	CASSRGSGQGKAFF	TGTGCCAGTAGTAGGGGTTCGGGACAGGGTAAAGCTTTCTTT